These 17 T cell receptor beta chains came from one sample sequenced in a study of blood T cell repertoires in COVID-19. TCRdb's table, derived via immunoSEQ multiplex PCR, lists solely in-frame clones and lacks some. Of some 250,000 clones listed, about nine tenths are singletons. Sequences were obtained from peripheral blood. The receptor source for this set is a woman between 25 and 40 years old with COVID-19, enrolled during active disease.

The chain joins TRBV5-1 to TRBJ2-5, with 9 bases fitting TRBD2. V was pared by 6 bases and J by 5 bases, with 5 bases of the junction left unmatched. Germline CDR1 and CDR2: SGHRS and YFSETQ. The CDR3 sequence is 13 residues long. The CDR3 bases are TGCGCCAGCAAGGGACTAGCAAGGGAGACCCAGTACTTC. Its protein product is CASKGLARETQYF.

The chain uses TRBV28 and TRBJ1-6; TRBD1 might be the D (5 bases). This CDR3 spans 13 amino acids. Trimming removed 4 bases at V and 7 bases at J, with 8 bases between. The V gene's germline CDR1 is MDHEN and CDR2 SYDVKM. As DNA, the CDR3 is TGTGCCAGCAGTTCAAGGGGAAATTCACCCCTCCACTTT. It translates to CASSSRGNSPLHF.

The table lists this clone with a few counts. The chain carries TRBV3-1 (or the pseudogene TRBV3-2) and TRBJ2-7; TRBD1 agrees at 7 bases. J gave up 1 base and V 4 bases, and 4 bases lay outside the gene matches. The length of the CDR3 is 14 residues. The germline V gene encodes CDR1 LGHDT and CDR2 YNNKEL (reference sequence). The CDR3 loop reads CASSRATGSYEQYF. The CDR3 DNA is TGTGCCAGCAGCCGGGCGACAGGGTCCTACGAGCAGTACTTC.

The chain couples TRBV7-2 to TRBJ2-7; D remains ambiguous. This CDR3 has 14 residues. Germline CDR1 and CDR2: SGHTA and FQGNSA. V was clipped by 5 bases and J by 5 bases, with 16 bases between them. CDR3 protein: CASSRLPGFNEQYF. The CDR3 DNA follows: TGTGCCAGCAGCCGCCTCCCAGGATTCAACGAGCAGTACTTC.

J is TRBJ1-2 and V is TRBV11-2; D gene uncertain. The CDR3 spans 14 residues. The germline V and J ends were trimmed by 2 bases and 7 bases, with 14 bases remaining between them. From germline, CDR1 is SGHAT and CDR2 FQNNGV. The CDR3 sequence is CASSLLAGSGGYTF. The CDR3 DNA follows: TGTGCCAGCAGCTTACTCGCAGGATCAGGTGGCTACACCTTC.

The rearrangement joins TRBV14 to TRBJ2-1; perhaps TRBD2 as D (6 bases). V dropped 1 base and J dropped 6 bases, with 13 bases sitting between them. Per germline, CDR1 SGHDN and CDR2 FVKESK. The length of the CDR3 is 15 residues. DNA of the CDR3: TGTGCCAGCAGCCAAGTGACCGGGGGAGGCAATGAGCAGTTCTTC. Amino acids: CASSQVTGGGNEQFF. The whole variable domain, remainder taken from reference TRBV14 and TRBJ2-1, is EAGVTQFPSHSVIEKGQTVTLRCDPISGHDNLYWYRRVMGKEIKFLLHFVKESKQDESGMPNNRFLAERTGGTYSTLKVQPAELEDSGVYFCASSQVTGGGNEQFFGPGTRLTVL.

CDR3 sequence (DNA): TGCGCCAGCAGCTTGGAGGGGGTACAGCCCCAGCATTTT. Translated, it gives CASSLEGVQPQHF. The gene calls are TRBV5-1 and TRBJ1-5, with D possibly being TRBD1 (6 bases). There are 13 residues in the CDR3. The V gene lost 0 bases and the J gene lost 7 bases, with 8 bases spanning the gap. Germline loops: CDR1 SGHRS, CDR2 YFSETQ. The variable domain in full, with the rest retrieved from reference TRBV5-1 and TRBJ1-5, is KAGVTQTPRYLIKTRGQQVTLSCSPISGHRSVSWYQQTPGQGLQFLFEYFSETQRNKGNFPGRFSGRQFSNSRSEMNVSTLELGDSALYLCASSLEGVQPQHFGDGTRLSIL.

The chain carries TRBV2 and TRBJ1-1; 9 nucleotides agree with TRBD1. The J segment lost 2 bases and the V segment lost 1 base, leaving 5 bases of the junction unmatched. CDR3 size: 16 residues. Per germline, CDR1 SNHLY and CDR2 FYNNEI. CDR3 protein: CASSEGTGDGNTEAFF. CDR3 bases: TGTGCCAGCAGTGAAGGGACAGGGGATGGAAACACTGAAGCTTTCTTT. Looking up the rest from reference TRBV2 and TRBJ1-1 gives the full variable domain: EPEVTQTPSHQVTQMGQEVILRCVPISNHLYFYWYRQILGQKVEFLVSFYNNEISEKSEIFDDQFSVERPDGSNFTLKIRSTKLEDSAMYFCASSEGTGDGNTEAFFGQGTRLTVV.

CDR3 nucleotide sequence: TGTGCCAGCAGCCAGACGGGGGTCAAGGAGTATTTT. Translating it yields CASSQTGVKEYF. V and J are TRBV11-2 and TRBJ2-3, with D tentatively TRBD2 (6 bases). The V gene lost 5 bases and the J gene lost 13 bases, with 16 bases spanning the gap. The CDR3 covers 12 residues. The germline gives CDR1 SGHAT, CDR2 FQNNGV.

The V call is TRBV27, the J call TRBJ2-1, with 10 bases aligning to TRBD2. The CDR3 runs 19 residues. J was trimmed by 7 bases and V by 8 bases; bases with no gene match: 23. Germline V gene lookup returns CDR1 MNHEY and CDR2 SMNVEV (reference sequence). The DNA of the CDR3 is TGTGCCAGCCATCCCCCGGAGTTGATAGCGGGGGGACCAGGGAATGAGCAGTTCTTC. It yields the protein CASHPPELIAGGPGNEQFF.

V usage is TRBV18 and J usage is TRBJ2-1; D not resolved. This CDR3 spans 16 amino acids. CDR1 KGHSH and CDR2 LQKENI come from the germline V gene. The V end lost 3 bases, the J end lost 1 base, and 13 bases lay between the germline ends. In nucleotides, the CDR3 is TGTGCCAGCTCACCTTCTCGCGGTACTTCCTACAATGAGCAGTTCTTC. Protein product: CASSPSRGTSYNEQFF.

J is TRBJ1-2 and V is TRBV5-1; the D gene is possibly TRBD1 (6 bases). Per germline, CDR1 SGHRS and CDR2 YFSETQ. There are 15 residues in the CDR3. Trimming cost V 0 bases and J 2 bases, with 11 bases left between them. In DNA form, the CDR3 reads TGCGCCAGCAGCTTGGGGCCAGGGGCGAACTATGGCTACACCTTC. Amino acid sequence: CASSLGPGANYGYTF.

This chain uses TRBV12-5 with TRBJ2-7; 7 nucleotides align to TRBD1. V was clipped by 3 bases and J by 7 bases; unmatched bases: 9. CDR3 length equals 14 residues. Germline loops: CDR1 LGHNT, CDR2 FRNRAP. The CDR3 DNA sequence: TGTGCTAGTGGTTTTGCAGGGGGTACGGGAGAGCAGTACTTC. Translation: CASGFAGGTGEQYF. Full variable domain (outside the CDR3, taken from reference TRBV12-5 and TRBJ2-7): DARVTQTPRHKVTEMGQEVTMRCQPILGHNTVFWYRQTMMQGLELLAYFRNRAPLDDSGMPKDRFSAEMPDATLATLKIQPSEPRDSAVYFCASGFAGGTGEQYFGPGTRLTVT.

The V and J genes are TRBV2 and TRBJ2-7; 7 bases agree with TRBD1. In germline, CDR1 is SNHLY, CDR2 FYNNEI. The trim removed 6 bases at V and 3 bases at J, leaving 11 bases unmatched. The CDR3 runs 15 residues. CDR3 sequence: CASRPGQLRNYEQYF. In DNA form, the CDR3 reads TGTGCCAGCAGACCGGGACAGCTGAGAAACTACGAGCAGTACTTC.

This chain joins TRBV18 and TRBJ1-3; 8 nucleotides match TRBD1. Trimming took 0 bases from V and 7 from J; bases not matched to a gene: 8. CDR1 and CDR2 from the germline V gene are KGHSH and LQKENI. This CDR3 contains 16 residues. The CDR3 protein is CASSPPIGQGANTIYF. The CDR3 bases are TGTGCCAGCTCACCACCTATCGGACAGGGTGCGAACACCATATATTTT.

The rearrangement uses TRBV28 and TRBJ1-3; D is possibly TRBD1 (6 bases). V was trimmed by 5 bases and J by 6 bases, leaving 17 bases between them. The length of the CDR3 is 15 residues. Germline CDR1 and CDR2: MDHEN and SYDVKM. The CDR3 DNA reads as TGTGCCAGCAGTCGGGACATTTTCCAAGAAAACACCATATATTTT. Protein sequence: CASSRDIFQENTIYF.

The rearrangement uses TRBV5-4 and TRBJ2-3, with D possibly being TRBD2 (6 bases). In germline, CDR1 is SGHNT, CDR2 YYREEE (reference sequence). V lost 4 bases and J lost 3, with 15 bases in between. This CDR3 is built from 15 residues. CDR3 protein: CASSRTPGETDTQYF. The DNA for the CDR3 is TGTGCCAGCAGCCGCACCCCGGGGGAGACAGATACGCAGTATTTT.